These 29 T cell receptor beta chains originate from one sample sequenced in a study of cytomegalovirus exposure and HLA in healthy donors. Measured with immunoSEQ multiplex PCR; TCRdb has only the in-frame clones, and not every one. This sample has more than 120,000 clones, with around 86% found just once. The sample comprised PBMCs. These receptor sequences come from a man between 18 and 35 years old in good health and CMV-seropositive.

The chain employs TRBV15 and TRBJ2-7; D possibly corresponds to TRBD1 (6 bases). V dropped 1 base and J dropped 6 bases, with 16 bases sitting between them. Germline V lookup: CDR1 LNHNV, CDR2 YYDKDF (reference sequence). The CDR3 is 15 residues long. CDR3 protein: CATSRVGRGVGEQYF. The CDR3 DNA is TGTGCCACCAGCAGAGTCGGCAGGGGAGTTGGCGAGCAGTACTTC.

This clone was counted a few times. The rearrangement uses TRBV21-1 and TRBJ2-2; the D call in the table, TRBD1, was not verified against the DNA. TRBV21-1 is a pseudogene locus. This CDR3 comprises 14 residues. The CDR3: CAKKRTAHTGELFF. In DNA form, the CDR3 reads TGTGCCAAGAAGAGGACAGCCCACACCGGGGAGCTGTTTTTT.

Only one count was recorded for this clone. This chain joins TRBV18 and TRBJ2-7, with D maybe TRBD2 (5 bases). This CDR3 contains 12 residues. Germline CDR1 KGHSH, CDR2 LQKENI. Trimming cost V 3 bases and J 9 bases, with 12 bases left between them. As DNA, the CDR3 is TGTGCCAGCTCACCCGTTCGGGAAAGGCAGTACTTC. Its protein product is CASSPVRERQYF. The full variable domain, rest sourced from reference TRBV18 and TRBJ2-7, is NAGVMQNPRHLVRRRGQEARLRCSPMKGHSHVYWYRQLPEEGLKFMVYLQKENIIDESGMPKERFSAEFPKEGPSILRIQQVVRGDSAAYFCASSPVRERQYFGPGTRLTVT.

With regard to this clone: Other DNA sequences of this sample code for an identical CDR3. Here the CDR3 reads CASSFGLAGTYEQYF. CDR3 bases: TGTGCCAGCAGCTTCGGACTAGCGGGGACCTACGAGCAGTACTTC. This chain connects TRBV5-4 to TRBJ2-7; 12 positions agree with TRBD2. The V and J ends lost 2 bases and 2 bases, in that order; junction bases with no gene match: 2. The CDR3 has 15 residues. Germline V gives CDR1 SGHNT, CDR2 YYREEE (reference sequence).

The chain carries TRBV6-5 and TRBJ1-6; D is ambiguous. Germline assignment: CDR1 MNHEY and CDR2 SVGAGI. This CDR3 region has 13 residues. Trimming removed 4 bases from V and 7 bases from J, with 8 bases in between. The CDR3 is CASSSVCNSPLHF. CDR3 in DNA: TGTGCCAGCAGTTCAGTGTGCAATTCACCCCTCCACTTT.

V gene TRBV15 combines with J gene TRBJ1-3, with D hard to call. Germline assignment: CDR1 LNHNV and CDR2 YYDKDF (reference sequence). V lost 5 bases, J lost 1 base, and 18 bases lay in between. The CDR3 loop spans 17 amino acids. In nucleotides, the CDR3 is TGTGCCACCAGCGCCCGGAGGACCTTGCTTTCTGGAAACACCATATATTTT. Protein: CATSARRTLLSGNTIYF.

The chain has TRBV18 and TRBJ2-7, with 7 positions matching TRBD2. J lost 3 bases, V lost 3 bases, and 8 bases had no gene match. The CDR3 is made up of 15 amino acids. Germline lookup yields CDR1 KGHSH and CDR2 LQKENI. CDR3 sequence (DNA): TGTGCCAGCTCACCGGCGATAGGGGAGGGCTACGAGCAGTACTTC. This codes for CASSPAIGEGYEQYF.

This rearrangement joins TRBV29-1 to TRBJ1-5, with TRBD1 matching over 7 bases. The V gene's germline CDR1 is SQVTM and CDR2 ANQGSEA. CDR3 size: 14 residues. After removal of 4 bases from V and 3 bases from J, the junction contained 6 bases not matched to a gene. The CDR3 nucleotides read TGCAGCGTTGGACAGGGCGGCAACAATCAGCCCCAGCATTTT. It yields the protein CSVGQGGNNQPQHF.

This clone has only one observation. V and J are TRBV4-1 and TRBJ1-1; D gene unclear. The V and J ends lost 0 bases and 5 bases respectively, with 19 bases between them. The CDR3 is 17 residues long. Germline values: CDR1 MGHRA, CDR2 YSYEKL. The chain's CDR3 is CASSQDVSGDGRTEAFF. The DNA for the CDR3 is TGCGCCAGCAGCCAAGATGTATCCGGGGATGGAAGAACTGAAGCTTTCTTT.

This chain joins TRBV14 and TRBJ2-2, with D perhaps TRBD2 (5 bases). This CDR3 is built from 15 residues. V gave up 3 bases and J gave up 3 bases, with 11 bases separating them. Germline assignment: CDR1 SGHDN and CDR2 FVKESK. The CDR3 loop reads CASSHFWEHTGELFF. In DNA, the CDR3 is TGTGCCAGCAGCCATTTTTGGGAGCACACCGGGGAGCTGTTTTTT.

The gene calls are TRBV15 and TRBJ2-3; 8 nucleotides align to TRBD2. The V gene's germline CDR1 is LNHNV and CDR2 YYDKDF (reference sequence). The length of the CDR3 is 16 residues. The V segment lost 0 bases and the J segment 1 base; nucleotides outside the gene matches: 3. The DNA for the CDR3 is TGTGCCACCAGCAGAGACCGGGGGGGAGGCACAGATACGCAGTATTTT. Its protein product is CATSRDRGGGTDTQYF.

The chain is built from TRBV27 and TRBJ1-4; no reliable D call. V gave up 4 bases and J gave up 8 bases, with 14 bases separating them. This CDR3 is 14 amino acids long. Per germline, CDR1 MNHEY and CDR2 SMNVEV (reference sequence). The CDR3 region is CASSSRLGGEKLFF. The CDR3 bases are TGTGCCAGCAGTTCAAGGCTAGGTGGCGAAAAACTGTTTTTT.

The chain links TRBV19 to TRBJ2-3, with 7 bases fitting TRBD1. V lost 6 bases, J lost 0 bases, and 6 bases stayed unmatched. This CDR3 is built from 15 residues. CDR1 LNHDA and CDR2 SQIVND come from the germline V gene (reference sequence). CDR3: CASRGTEISTDTQYF. The CDR3 DNA follows: TGTGCCAGTAGGGGGACAGAGATCAGCACAGATACGCAGTATTTT.

This clone was picked up many times. The gene calls are TRBV5-1 and TRBJ2-2; the D gene is possibly TRBD1 (6 bases). Trimming cost V 3 bases and J 4 bases, with 16 bases left between them. Germline lookup yields CDR1 SGHRS and CDR2 YFSETQ. The CDR3 runs to 16 residues. CDR3 loop: CASSSETGRITGELFF. In nucleotides, the CDR3 is TGCGCCAGCAGCTCCGAGACAGGTAGAATCACCGGGGAGCTGTTTTTT.

This clone was counted only a few times. For the CDR3, the DNA is TGTGCCATCCTAGACAGGACAAAATTTAAGGCTGGGGCCAACGTCCTGACTTTC. Translating it yields CAILDRTKFKAGANVLTF. This chain uses TRBV10-3 with TRBJ2-6; D is possibly TRBD1 (6 bases). CDR3 length equals 18 residues. Germline V lookup: CDR1 ENHRY, CDR2 SYGVKD. The ends were cut back, 8 bases at V and 2 bases at J, with 22 bases in the middle.

The chain recombines TRBV7-2 with TRBJ2-7; D gene unclear. This CDR3 spans 11 amino acids. CDR1 and CDR2 from the germline V gene are SGHTA and FQGNSA. Trimming took 5 bases from V and 3 from J, leaving 5 bases between them. In DNA, the CDR3 is TGTGCCAGCAGCCCTCGCTACGAGCAGTACTTC. It codes for CASSPRYEQYF.

The V call is TRBV18, the J call TRBJ2-3, with 9 nucleotides matching TRBD1. The length of the CDR3 is 14 residues. With 5 bases clipped from V and 4 bases from J, the junction kept 4 bases outside the gene matches. Germline V gene lookup returns CDR1 KGHSH and CDR2 LQKENI. The CDR3 nucleotides are TGTGCCAGCTCAGGTGGGACAGGGTCAGATACGCAGTATTTT. It encodes CASSGGTGSDTQYF.

The V gene is TRBV6-1, the J gene TRBJ2-1; D might be TRBD1 (6 bases). Trimming left V 8 bases short and J 4 bases short, with 9 bases between. This CDR3 has 12 amino acids. Germline V gene sequence: CDR1 MNHNS, CDR2 SASEGT. The CDR3 region has the DNA TGTGCCAGCTGGGGGCGGTACAATGAGCAGTTCTTC. Its protein product is CASWGRYNEQFF.

The chain employs TRBV5-3 and TRBJ1-2; possible D gene TRBD1, 5 bases. TRBV5-3 carries the ORF label, with uncertain function. V dropped 2 bases and J dropped 4 bases, with 12 bases sitting between them. The CDR3 extends over 14 amino acids. The CDR3 DNA reads TGTGCCAGAAGCTTCAAGGGGCGGCCCTATGGCTACACCTTC. As protein: CARSFKGRPYGYTF.

The V and J genes are TRBV23-1 and TRBJ1-3; D might be TRBD1 (5 bases). TRBV23-1 is an open reading frame, and its role is uncertain. The CDR3 contains 16 residues. Trimming stripped 0 bases from V and 7 bases from J, with 16 bases between. This CDR3 reads CASSQSCGQGGNTIYF. The CDR3 DNA follows: TGCGCCAGCAGTCAATCCTGCGGGCAGGGAGGGAACACCATATATTTT.

Regarding this clone: Additional DNA sequences in this sample encode the identical CDR3. This chain joins TRBV7-9 and TRBJ1-2, with 7 bases aligning to TRBD1. The CDR3 covers 12 residues. V lost 1 base and J lost 8; bases outside the gene matches: 1. Germline V gives CDR1 SEHNR, CDR2 FQNEAQ (reference sequence). CDR3 in amino acids: CASSLETGGYTF. The CDR3 coding sequence is TGTGCCAGCAGCTTAGAGACAGGGGGCTACACCTTC. Together with reference TRBV7-9 and TRBJ1-2, the CDR3 gives the full variable domain: DTGVSQNPRHKITKRGQNVTFRCDPISEHNRLYWYRQTLGQGPEFLTYFQNEAQLEKSRLLSDRFSAERPKGSFSTLEIQRTEQGDSAMYLCASSLETGGYTFGSGTRLTVV.

CDR3 protein: CASSLEAGTGRAYEQYF. The CDR3 region has the DNA TGCGCCAGCAGCCTAGAGGCTGGGACAGGGAGGGCCTACGAGCAGTACTTC. V is TRBV4-1 and J is TRBJ2-7, with 9 bases that match TRBD1. The germline gives CDR1 MGHRA, CDR2 YSYEKL. The CDR3 spans 17 residues. The trim removed 4 bases at V and 2 bases at J, leaving 12 bases unmatched.

This chain links TRBV5-1 with TRBJ2-2; D unresolved. CDR1 SGHRS and CDR2 YFSETQ come from the germline V gene. V lost 4 bases, J lost 5 bases, and 12 bases lay in between. The CDR3 sequence is 14 residues long. The CDR3 DNA reads TGCGCCAGCAGCCCTGAAGCTAAAACCGGGGAGCTGTTTTTT. Its translation is CASSPEAKTGELFF.

The chain joins TRBV7-6 to TRBJ2-1; no clear D gene. V gave up 5 bases and J gave up 8 bases, with 10 bases separating them. The CDR3 covers 12 residues. In germline, CDR1 is SGHVS, CDR2 FNYEAQ. Here the CDR3 reads CASSADRYEQFF. DNA of the CDR3: TGTGCCAGCAGCGCGGATAGGTATGAGCAGTTCTTC.

The chain uses TRBV12-1 and TRBJ2-3; the table's D call, TRBD2, has no DNA check behind it. TRBV12-1 is a recognized pseudogene. The CDR3 is made up of 19 amino acids. DNA of the CDR3: TGTGCCAGCAGCTTTGATCGCGGGGGGGGGCCCGAACCCACCGATACGCAGTATTTT. Protein product: CASSFDRGGGPEPTDTQYF.

The chain uses TRBV7-9 and TRBJ1-1, with 7 nucleotides matching TRBD1. Losses at the gene ends were 5 bases for V and 3 bases for J; bases not matched to a gene: 3. The CDR3 loop spans 13 amino acids. The V gene's germline CDR1 is SEHNR and CDR2 FQNEAQ (reference sequence). In DNA form, the CDR3 reads TGTGCCAGCAGCACAACAGGGGACACTGAAGCTTTCTTT. This codes for CASSTTGDTEAFF.

This sequence joins TRBV4-1 and TRBJ1-1, with D tentatively TRBD1 (6 bases). V was clipped by 0 bases and J by 6 bases, with 17 bases between them. The CDR3 has 16 amino acids. Germline V lookup: CDR1 MGHRA, CDR2 YSYEKL. The CDR3 coding sequence is TGCGCCAGCAGCCAAGAAGGGCGGGGGGCGCGCTCTGAAGCTTTCTTT. Protein: CASSQEGRGARSEAFF.

The chain links TRBV5-1 to TRBJ2-5, with 7 bases that match TRBD1. Germline V CDR1 and CDR2: SGHRS, YFSETQ. Unmatched junction bases numbered 12, after V lost 2 bases and J lost 5 bases. The CDR3 loop spans 16 amino acids. This CDR3 is CASSLPRDRPAETQYF. CDR3 DNA sequence: TGCGCCAGCAGCTTACCACGGGACAGACCGGCCGAGACCCAGTACTTC. Variable domain in full (rest from reference TRBV5-1 and TRBJ2-5): KAGVTQTPRYLIKTRGQQVTLSCSPISGHRSVSWYQQTPGQGLQFLFEYFSETQRNKGNFPGRFSGRQFSNSRSEMNVSTLELGDSALYLCASSLPRDRPAETQYFGPGTRLLVL.

V usage is TRBV27 and J usage is TRBJ1-1; no definite D call. The CDR3 is made up of 15 amino acids. Per the germline V gene, CDR1 is MNHEY and CDR2 is SMNVEV (reference sequence). V was clipped by 1 base and J by 5 bases, with 14 bases between them. In DNA, the CDR3 is TGTGCCAGCAGTTTATACGGCAGAGGAGGGACTGAAGCTTTCTTT. Protein: CASSLYGRGGTEAFF.